This T cell receptor (beta chain) came from a study of cytotoxic CD8 clonotypes in ibrutinib-treated CLL. TCRdb's copy holds only in-frame clones and misses some; the assay was immunoSEQ multiplex PCR. The data contain about 21,000 clones, roughly 70% of them singletons. Study-wide findings and caveats: Rising at ibrutinib response, clonality subsequently fell back toward baseline at progression.

CDR3 size: 14 residues. Germline V gene lookup returns CDR1 MNHEY and CDR2 SMNVEV (reference sequence). V was clipped by 6 bases and J by 4 bases, with 14 bases between them. To note about this clone: Its specificity is not known.

The chain carries TRBV27 and TRBJ2-3; D possibly corresponds to TRBD1 (6 bases). The TCR sequence derives from a human donor with chronic lymphocytic leukemia. The specimen comprised PBMCs, sampled before ibrutinib treatment. CDR3 DNA sequence: TGTGCCAGCAGCCTTTACAGGGATGCAGATACGCAGTATTTT. Encoded protein: CASSLYRDADTQYF.